This record covers a single TCR beta chain. The sample belongs to a study of shared clonotypes between healthy human individuals. In germline, CDR1 is LNHNV, CDR2 YYDKDF (reference sequence). The ends were cut back, 0 bases at V and 4 bases at J, with 6 bases in the middle. This CDR3 comprises 13 residues. Only in-frame clones appear in the TCRdb table, and some are missing; sequencing was by immunoSEQ multiplex PCR. The sample contains 950,000 to 1,300,000 clones, around 75% of which appear only once. V usage is TRBV15 and J usage is TRBJ1-1, with D possibly matching TRBD1 (6 bases). Source material: memory CD4+ T cells sorted from blood. Regarding subset: CD45RA-negative fraction. The clonotype comes from a man younger than 35 in good health. This chain's CDR3 is CATSREGGTEAFF. CDR3 bases: TGTGCCACCAGCAGAGAAGGGGGCACTGAAGCTTTCTTT.